The rows below give T cell receptor beta chains drawn from one sample of a study of T cell changes during pregnancy in multiple sclerosis. This table comes from immunoSEQ multiplex PCR, and its TCRdb copy is limited to in-frame clones, with some not included. Here the sample spans 26,000 or so clones, roughly 89% being singletons. Specimen: CD8+ T cells from peripheral blood mononuclear cells, collected in the second trimester of pregnancy. Every receptor here comes from a female donor with multiple sclerosis, enrolled in a pregnancy study. Both conserved end residues are part of each CDR3. The D gene is left open where the match is weak. Not all rows give a size; the values are once, few, many and, for expanded clones, a class.

d_gene: NA
j_gene: TRBJ2-3
abundance: once
v_gene: TRBV27
CDR3nt: TGTGCCAGCCGAATGGGCGGGAGCACAGATACGCAGTATTTT
CDR3aa: CASRMGGSTDTQYF

d_gene: NA
j_gene: TRBJ1-2
abundance: NA
v_gene: TRBV27
CDR3nt: TGTGCCAGCAGTACGCTGGTGGGGGCGCATAGAGGCTACACCTTC
CDR3aa: CASSTLVGAHRGYTF

d_gene: TRBD1
j_gene: TRBJ2-3
abundance: NA
v_gene: TRBV9
CDR3nt: TGTGCCAGCAGCGAGTTCGGGGGACAGGGGTCAGATACGCAGTATTTT
CDR3aa: CASSEFGGQGSDTQYF

d_gene: TRBD1
j_gene: TRBJ2-7
abundance: NA
v_gene: TRBV7-9
CDR3nt: TGTGCCAGCAGCTTAAAGGACAGGGCACCTAAAGAGTACTTC
CDR3aa: CASSLKDRAPKEYF

d_gene: NA
j_gene: TRBJ2-1
abundance: NA
v_gene: TRBV25-1
CDR3nt: TGTGCCAGCAGTCGGGTTCGGGTAGACAATGAGCAGTTCTTC
CDR3aa: CASSRVRVDNEQFF

d_gene: NA
j_gene: TRBJ2-5
abundance: NA
v_gene: TRBV28
CDR3nt: TGTGCCAGCAGTTTAACCCCCTTGGCGGGACGTCTAGAGACCCAGTACTTC
CDR3aa: CASSLTPLAGRLETQYF

d_gene: NA
j_gene: TRBJ1-5
abundance: NA
v_gene: TRBV7-6
CDR3nt: TGTGCCAGCAGCCCAGGGGACGCGGAGCCCCAGCATTTT
CDR3aa: CASSPGDAEPQHF

d_gene: NA
j_gene: TRBJ2-1
abundance: NA
v_gene: TRBV5-6
CDR3nt: TGTGCCAGCAGCTTACAGACCTACAATGAGCAGTTCTTC
CDR3aa: CASSLQTYNEQFF

d_gene: TRBD1
j_gene: TRBJ2-6
abundance: once
v_gene: TRBV28
CDR3nt: TGTGCCAGCAGTTTTAGGGCCGACAGGGGGCTATCTGGGGCCAACGTCCTGACTTTC
CDR3aa: CASSFRADRGLSGANVLTF

d_gene: TRBD2
j_gene: TRBJ2-1
abundance: NA
v_gene: TRBV18
CDR3nt: TGTGCCAGCTCACTGCGGACTAGCGGGATAGGGATAGAAAATGAGCAGTTCTTC
CDR3aa: CASSLRTSGIGIENEQFF

d_gene: NA
j_gene: TRBJ2-6
abundance: NA
v_gene: TRBV7-8
CDR3nt: TGTGCCAGCAGCTATAACAGGTACCCTGGGGCCAACGTCCTGACTTTC
CDR3aa: CASSYNRYPGANVLTF

d_gene: NA
j_gene: TRBJ2-2
abundance: NA
v_gene: TRBV7-9
CDR3nt: TGTGCCAGCAGCGACAGTAACACCGGGGAGCTGTTTTTT
CDR3aa: CASSDSNTGELFF

d_gene: NA
j_gene: TRBJ2-5
abundance: NA
v_gene: TRBV7-9
CDR3nt: TGTGCCACAGGGACACTAGAAGAGACCCAGTACTTC
CDR3aa: CATGTLEETQYF

d_gene: TRBD2
j_gene: TRBJ2-7
abundance: NA
v_gene: TRBV29-1
CDR3nt: TGCAGCGTTGAAGCCCCAACTAGCGGTCCCTACGAGCAGTACTTC
CDR3aa: CSVEAPTSGPYEQYF

d_gene: NA
j_gene: TRBJ2-5
abundance: once
v_gene: TRBV27
CDR3nt: TGTGCCAGCAGTTATGGCGAGACCCAGTACTTC
CDR3aa: CASSYGETQYF

d_gene: TRBD2
j_gene: TRBJ2-2
abundance: NA
v_gene: TRBV14
CDR3nt: TGTGCCAGCAGCTCGAGACTAGCGGGAGACTACACCGGGGAGCTGTTTTTT
CDR3aa: CASSSRLAGDYTGELFF

d_gene: TRBD2
j_gene: TRBJ2-1
abundance: NA
v_gene: TRBV14
CDR3nt: TGTGCCAGCAGCCCCGGGACTAGCGCTTACAATGAGCAGTTCTTC
CDR3aa: CASSPGTSAYNEQFF